This TCR beta chain stems from a study of OX40 agonist ivuxolimab in advanced cancers. Across the study: With ivuxolimab, an agonistic anti-OX40 (CD134) antibody, patients were treated.

Using immunoSEQ multiplex PCR, the repertoire was profiled, and TCRdb retains in-frame clones only, with some absent. Of 80,000 to 85,000 clones in the sample, approximately 86% were seen once. Germline CDR1 and CDR2: LNHDA and SQIVND (reference sequence). Trimming left V 5 bases short and J 5 bases short, with 13 bases between. This CDR3 has 14 residues. With autoimmune disease history or systemic immunosuppression, patients were excluded. V and J are TRBV19 and TRBJ1-5; perhaps TRBD1 as D (6 bases). The receptor's source is an adult with an advanced solid tumor such as melanoma, head and neck, liver or kidney cancer. The sequencing here drew on CD4+ or CD8+ T cells sorted from blood, taken in a trial of the OX40 agonist ivuxolimab. The CDR3 nucleotides are TGTGCCAGTAGTTTCCAACAGGGTTATCAGCCCCAGCATTTT. Translated, it gives CASSFQQGYQPQHF.